This T cell receptor (beta chain) was observed in a study of T cells in Graves' hyperthyroidism and ophthalmopathy. Across the whole study: Peripheral blood samples were taken at initial diagnosis, prior to any treatment.

Trimming took 6 bases from V and 8 from J, leaving 19 bases between them. This CDR3 has 14 residues. Germline assignment: CDR1 MNHNS and CDR2 SASEGT. Patients showing uncontrolled infection, other autoimmune disease, pregnancy or lactation were ineligible. TCR beta CDR3 sequences were amplified from RNA transcripts. First-round RT-PCR targeting the TCR CDR3 was performed with the HTBI primer set. TCRdb fed the multiplex PCR reads into MiXCR, producing one record per CDR3 protein. The repertoire holds some 650,000 distinct CDR3 sequences, with about a sixth as singletons. This clonotype was detected many times.

The V call is TRBV6-1, the J call TRBJ1-2; D is ambiguous. The sequenced sample was blood. The sequence came from a woman between 35 and 50 years old with Graves' ophthalmopathy. This chain's CDR3 is CASSDGAVAWGYTF. The CDR3 DNA sequence: TGTGCCAGCAGCGACGGCGCAGTGGCCTGGGGCTACACCTTC.